This passage covers 6 T cell receptor beta chains from one sample sequenced in a study of identical twins. TCRdb ran MiXCR on the 5' RACE reads and lists one entry per CDR3 protein. The repertoire holds approximately 230,000 distinct CDR3 sequences, with over 5.5% as singletons. This sample was also put to use in a study of T cells expressing NK-cell markers.

The sample comprised CD8+ T cells sorted from blood. The receptor set was obtained from a woman aged 18-35 years in good health.

This clonotype was found a few times. The J gene is TRBJ2-2, the V gene TRBV4-3; 8 bases match TRBD2. Germline values: CDR1 LGHNA, CDR2 YSLEER. There are 17 residues in the CDR3. After removal of 0 bases from V and 6 bases from J, the junction contained 9 bases not matched to a gene. The DNA of the CDR3 is TGCGCCAGCAGCCAAGATCGACCAGCGGGGGAGGCCGGGGAGCTGTTTTTT. This gives the protein CASSQDRPAGEAGELFF.

There are many counts of this clonotype. The rearrangement joins TRBV6-4 to TRBJ2-3, with TRBD2 identical over 13 bases. The CDR3 contains 15 residues. Germline loops: CDR1 MRHNA, CDR2 SNTAGT. V shed 3 bases and J 4 bases; nucleotides not matched to a gene: 1. Here the CDR3 reads CASSELAGGPDTQYF. The CDR3 region has the DNA TGTGCCAGCAGTGAACTAGCGGGAGGGCCAGATACGCAGTATTTT.

The V call is TRBV13, the J call TRBJ1-3, with a weak D call TRBD1 (6 bases). The germline gives CDR1 PRHDT, CDR2 FYEKMQ (reference sequence). This CDR3 spans 13 amino acids. Deletions cut 6 bases from V and 4 bases from J, with 10 bases between. This chain's CDR3 is CASRGGLGNTIYF. The CDR3 nucleotides read TGTGCCAGCAGAGGGGGGCTAGGAAACACCATATATTTT.

This clonotype turned up a few times. This chain connects TRBV29-1 to TRBJ2-7, with D possibly TRBD2 on 6 matching bases. Trimming shortened V by 7 bases and J by 3 bases, and 10 bases separated the two germline ends. The germline V gene encodes CDR1 SQVTM and CDR2 ANQGSEA. The CDR3 contains 11 residues. In DNA, the CDR3 is TGCAGCGCCACGCGGGGCTACGAGCAGTACTTC. It specifies CSATRGYEQYF.

This clonotype was seen a handful of times. This sequence joins TRBV15 and TRBJ2-3, with 7 bases aligning to TRBD1. CDR1 and CDR2 from the germline V gene are LNHNV and YYDKDF (reference sequence). This CDR3 region has 15 residues. J was trimmed by 6 bases and V by 1 base; bases with no gene match: 7. For the CDR3, the DNA is TGTGCCACCAGCAGAGTTGACAGGGTCCTTGATACGCAGTATTTT. It specifies CATSRVDRVLDTQYF.

The chain combines TRBV27 with TRBJ2-7; the D gene is possibly TRBD2 (7 bases). V was cut by 4 bases and J by 0 bases, with 10 bases left in between. CDR3 size: 14 residues. Germline V gene sequence: CDR1 MNHEY, CDR2 SMNVEV (reference sequence). The CDR3 DNA reads as TGTGCCAGCAGTTACCGGGGGGCCTCCTACGAGCAGTACTTC. Translation: CASSYRGASYEQYF.